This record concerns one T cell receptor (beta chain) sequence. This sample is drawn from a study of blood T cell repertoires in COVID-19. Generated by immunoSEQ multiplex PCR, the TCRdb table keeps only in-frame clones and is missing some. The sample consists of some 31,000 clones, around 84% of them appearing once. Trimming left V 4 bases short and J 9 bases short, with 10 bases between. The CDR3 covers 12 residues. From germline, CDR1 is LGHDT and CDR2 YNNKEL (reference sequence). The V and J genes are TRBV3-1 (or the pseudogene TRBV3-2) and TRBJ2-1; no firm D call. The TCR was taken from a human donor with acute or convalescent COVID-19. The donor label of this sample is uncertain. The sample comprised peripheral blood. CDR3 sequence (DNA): TGTGCCAGCAGCCCCCGAGGAGTTGAGCAGTTCTTC. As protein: CASSPRGVEQFF.